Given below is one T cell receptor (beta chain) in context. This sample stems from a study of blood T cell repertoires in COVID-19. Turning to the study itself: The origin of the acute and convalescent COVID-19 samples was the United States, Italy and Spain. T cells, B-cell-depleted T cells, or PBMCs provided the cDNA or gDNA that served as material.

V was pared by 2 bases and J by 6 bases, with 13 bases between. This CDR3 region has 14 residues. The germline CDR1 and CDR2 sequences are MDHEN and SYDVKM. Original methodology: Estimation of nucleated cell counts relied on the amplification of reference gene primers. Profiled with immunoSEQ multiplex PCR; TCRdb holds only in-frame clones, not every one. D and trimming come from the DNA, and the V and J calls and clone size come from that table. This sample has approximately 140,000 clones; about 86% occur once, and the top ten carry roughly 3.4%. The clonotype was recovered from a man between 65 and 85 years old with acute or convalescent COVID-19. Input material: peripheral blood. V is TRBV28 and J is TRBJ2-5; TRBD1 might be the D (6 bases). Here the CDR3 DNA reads TGTGCCAGCAGTTTACCAGGGGAAATCAAGACCCAGTACTTC. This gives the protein CASSLPGEIKTQYF.